This TCR beta chain originates from a study of T cells in Graves' hyperthyroidism and ophthalmopathy. This clonotype was seen a handful of times. Antigen unknown. Study findings and constraints: In the analysis, a 13 V-J model separated ophthalmopathy from stable hyperthyroidism.

TCR beta CDR3 region amplification was performed from RNA transcripts. A first-round RT-PCR of the TCR CDR3 used the HTBI primer set. TCRdb reanalysed the multiplex PCR reads using MiXCR and keeps one entry per CDR3 protein. The sample carries 620,000 or so distinct CDR3 sequences, about 14% recorded once. Germline V gene lookup returns CDR1 SGHVS and CDR2 FNYEAQ. V lost 0 bases, J lost 5 bases, and 8 bases stayed unmatched. The length of the CDR3 is 18 residues. The chain couples TRBV7-6 to TRBJ2-7; TRBD2 agrees at 15 bases. The sample comprised blood. This TCR derives from a woman in her 50s with Graves' ophthalmopathy. This chain's CDR3 is CASSLARTSGRAWDEQYF. DNA for the CDR3: TGTGCCAGCAGCTTAGCCCGGACTAGCGGGAGGGCCTGGGACGAGCAGTACTTC. The variable domain in full, with the rest retrieved from reference TRBV7-6 and TRBJ2-7, is GAGVSQSPRYKVTKRGQDVALRCDPISGHVSLYWYRQALGQGPEFLTYFNYEAQQDKSGLPNDRFSAERPEGSISTLTIQRTEQRDSAMYRCASSLARTSGRAWDEQYFGPGTRLTVT.